The TCR beta chain under discussion was sequenced for a study of identifying expanded T cells in peripheral blood (dated by TCRdb to between 2018 and 2020). With regard to the full study: Technical replicates were generated by sequencing separate aliquots of the same genomic DNA pool, with four replicates compared pairwise.

CDR1 and CDR2, looked up from the germline V gene, are MNHEY and SVGAGI. At the junction V is shortened by 7 bases and J by 1 base, with 14 bases in between. The CDR3 holds 14 amino acids from the cysteine to the phenylalanine. The entry retains the CDR3 DNA only, 42 bases that are in frame from base 1. No immune events such as infections were documented for the healthy donors during the collection period. Time-dependent variance in a beta-binomial model of T-cell clone differential abundance was calibrated using healthy-donor blood repertoires as a training cohort. There were roughly 10 healthy donors in the training cohort, of whom 3 were female and 7 were male. On average the donors were approximately 42 years old, and their ages spanned roughly 29 to 70 years. Whole blood, obtained from a commercial supplier, was collected from each healthy donor at three time points spaced about 2 weeks apart. For immunosequencing, genomic DNA was extracted from unsorted whole blood.

TCRbeta CDR3 regions were profiled by bias-controlled multiplex PCR amplification of genomic DNA with the immunoSEQ Assay. For the original study's pipeline: To quantify the absolute abundance of each unique TCRbeta CDR3 region, the sequences were collapsed and filtered. Differential abundance was assessed using a binomial (Fisher-equivalent) model and a beta-binomial model in which time-dependent variance fitted from healthy donors was added. Clones with fewer than 5 combined templates were excluded, and clones with Benjamini-Hochberg FDR below 0.01 were called differentially abundant. Using the form v = (b*log(k)+a)^2, the beta-binomial variance was modeled as a function of the total template count across the two samples. TCRdb obtained this table from immuneACCESS and retained in-frame rearrangements with V and J assigned. These tables miss some clones; where compared with another copy, unresolved V genes account for less than half of the shortfall, and the remainder is unexplained. The V and J calls and clone size were taken over from that table, and D and trimming were inferred from the DNA. Recorded for this sample are about 130,000 clones; 80% to 90% of them occurred a single time. The top ten clonotypes cover roughly 7.9% of the sample.

Study-wide findings and limitations: Roughly 1.2 differentially abundant clones were flagged by the binomial model between technical replicates, whereas about 16 and 20 were flagged over about two weeks and four weeks, respectively. Across all healthy-donor time intervals, the beta-binomial model significantly lowered both the number of clones called differentially abundant and the false-positive rate. The authors expected biological variance in healthy repertoires might increase further over much longer intervals such as months to years. In all healthy donors, the variance in clone template counts between samples taken two weeks apart rose significantly as total template count increased.

As concerns this clone: Its antigen is still unknown. No base qualities exist here, and no much larger clone lies one base off it.

This receptor was taken from a person aged 18 to 75 in good health. The sequence is built from TRBV6-5 and TRBJ2-7; a weak D assignment points to TRBD2 (6 bases agree). Source material: blood. The bases are TGTGCCAGCAAGGGGATCGGGGGATCCTACGAGCAGTACTTC. This gives the protein CASKGIGGSYEQYF.